This is a list of T cell receptor beta chains from one sample in a study of identical twins. TCRdb processed the 5' RACE reads anew with MiXCR; each CDR3 protein has one entry. The sample includes about 890,000 distinct CDR3 sequences, 10% to 15% seen only once; the top ten take around 1.5%. This same sample was also part of a study on yellow fever vaccine responses in identical twins.

Material: PBMCs. These receptors originate from a woman younger than 30 in good health. Each CDR3 is given with its conserved first and last residue. D genes are given only for firm matches. The size entry is marked missing in some rows and otherwise reads once, few, many or a size class.

>TRBJ2-3|many|TRBV11-2|TRBD2
TGTGCCAGCAGCCGACTCTTAGCGGGAGGGACGGGGGATACGCAGTATTTT
CASSRLLAGGTGDTQYF
>TRBJ2-3|NA|TRBV18|TRBD2
TGTGCCAGCTCACCACGGAGACTAGCGGATACGCAGTATTTT
CASSPRRLADTQYF
>TRBJ1-6|NA|TRBV6-5|NA
TGTGCCAGCAGTTACACCACAAATTCACCCCTCCACTTT
CASSYTTNSPLHF
>TRBJ2-2|NA|TRBV6-1|NA
TGTGCCAGCAGTCCCACCAAGAGCCCCGGGGAGCTGTTTTTT
CASSPTKSPGELFF
>TRBJ2-1|NA|TRBV3-1|TRBD1
TGTGCCAGCAGCCCACAGGGGCTCAATGAGCAGTTCTTC
CASSPQGLNEQFF
>TRBJ2-5|few|TRBV15|TRBD1
TGTGCCACCAGCAGGGGGACAGAAGAGACCCAGTACTTC
CATSRGTEETQYF
>TRBJ2-1|NA|TRBV9|TRBD1
TGTGCCAGCAGCTCCTGGACAGGCCAGGGGTACAATGAGCAGTTCTTC
CASSSWTGQGYNEQFF
>TRBJ2-1|NA|TRBV12-3/TRBV12-4|TRBD1
TGTGCCAGCAGCCCCAGGGGGATATACAATGAGCAGTTCTTC
CASSPRGIYNEQFF
>TRBJ2-1|NA|TRBV20-1|NA
TGCAGTGCAAGAAGGGGGGACTCAGCGTACAATGAGCAGTTCTTC
CSARRGDSAYNEQFF
>TRBJ1-1|many|TRBV15|NA
TGTGCCACCAGCAGATACAGCACTGAAGCTTTCTTT
CATSRYSTEAFF
>TRBJ2-7|few|TRBV10-3|TRBD2
TGTGCCATCAGTGGACTAGCGGGAGACAGCGAGCAGTACTTC
CAISGLAGDSEQYF
>TRBJ1-6|few|TRBV11-2|NA
TGTGCCAGCAGCTCTCGCCTGGGTTCACCCCTCCACTTT
CASSSRLGSPLHF
>TRBJ2-1|NA|TRBV18|NA
TGTGCCAGCTCACCACCGCTGGGGGGCATAAACAATGAGCAGTTCTTC
CASSPPLGGINNEQFF
>TRBJ2-7|few|TRBV6-1|TRBD1
TGTGCCAGCAGTAAAACGACAGGGGCCGAGCAGTACTTC
CASSKTTGAEQYF
>TRBJ2-1|few|TRBV5-1|TRBD1
TGCGCCAGCAGCCCGACAGGGTGGGATGAGCAGTTCTTC
CASSPTGWDEQFF
>TRBJ2-3|few|TRBV4-2|TRBD2
TGTGCCAGCGGGGTGTATGGGCGGGAGAACACAGATACGCAGTATTTT
CASGVYGRENTDTQYF
>TRBJ2-3|few|TRBV7-2|NA
TGTGCCAGCAGCCCCCCAGGGACTCCGTTTGGGGTGGGTACGCAGTATTTT
CASSPPGTPFGVGTQYF
>TRBJ1-6|few|TRBV2|NA
TGTGCCAGCAGGCTGGACAGCGATAATTCACCCCTCCACTTT
CASRLDSDNSPLHF
>TRBJ1-6|few|TRBV5-1|NA
TGCGCCAGCAGCTTGTCGATTGGGGGGCCGGATTCACCCCTCCACTTT
CASSLSIGGPDSPLHF
>TRBJ2-2|few|TRBV5-1|TRBD2
TGCGCCAGCAGCAGCGGAGGACTAGCTCCCACCGGGGAGCTGTTTTTT
CASSSGGLAPTGELFF
>TRBJ1-5|few|TRBV7-9|TRBD1
TGTGCCAGCAGCATAGGTGGGGGGACAGGGCTAGAGCCCCAGCATTTT
CASSIGGGTGLEPQHF
>TRBJ2-3|NA|TRBV7-9|TRBD2
TGTGCCAGCAGCTACCCTAGCGGATCTAGCACAGATACGCAGTATTTT
CASSYPSGSSTDTQYF
>TRBJ1-2|many|TRBV6-2/TRBV6-3|TRBD1
TGTGCCAGCAGACCCGGGACAGGGAAACTGAACTATGGCTACACCTTC
CASRPGTGKLNYGYTF